The 13 T cell receptor beta chains below come from one sample, sequenced in a study of CD8 T cells in Susac syndrome. Random hexamers served to reverse transcribe about 0.45 to 1 ug RNA. TCRdb re-called the immunoSEQ multiplex PCR reads with MiXCR, one entry per CDR3 protein. The table has some 180,000 distinct CDR3 sequences, roughly 90% seen once. Specimen: CD4+ T cells from PBMCs. These receptors came from a human donor with Susac syndrome.

This chain uses TRBV4-1 with TRBJ2-2; D is possibly TRBD1 (6 bases). Looked up from germline, CDR1 is MGHRA and CDR2 is YSYEKL. The CDR3 runs 17 residues. The ends were cut back, 4 bases at V and 3 bases at J, with 18 bases in the middle. The CDR3, as DNA: TGCGCCAGCAGCCCTCCCAGGGGAAGGGTAGACACCGGGGAGCTGTTTTTT. This encodes CASSPPRGRVDTGELFF.

The CDR3 here is CASSFQYGYTF. The CDR3 region has the DNA TGTGCCAGCAGCTTCCAATATGGCTACACCTTC. The chain links TRBV7-9 to TRBJ1-2; D ambiguous. The V end lost 3 bases, the J end lost 5 bases, and 4 bases lay between the germline ends. Germline V CDR1 and CDR2: SEHNR, FQNEAQ (reference sequence). The CDR3 sequence is 11 residues long.

The chain recombines TRBV20-1 with TRBJ1-5; the match to TRBD1 covers 7 bases. Germline CDR1 DFQATT, CDR2 SNEGSKA (reference sequence). V gave up 2 bases and J gave up 0 bases; unmatched junction bases: 4. This CDR3 comprises 15 residues. The CDR3 DNA follows: TGCAGTGCTAGACGGGGGACAGATAGCAATCAGCCCCAGCATTTT. Residues: CSARRGTDSNQPQHF.

The rearrangement uses TRBV24-1 and TRBJ2-1, with TRBD2 matching 8 bases. CDR3 length equals 16 residues. Germline values: CDR1 KGHDR, CDR2 SFDVKD. Trimming cost V 4 bases and J 4 bases; bases outside gene matches: 8. For the CDR3, the DNA is TGTGCCACCAGTGACAAAGCGGGAGATTCGTACAATGAGCAGTTCTTC. It encodes CATSDKAGDSYNEQFF.

The chain is built from TRBV27 and TRBJ2-7, with 12 positions matching TRBD2. The CDR3 consists of 16 residues. J was trimmed by 2 bases and V by 2 bases; bases with no gene match: 4. CDR1 is MNHEY and CDR2 is SMNVEV in the germline V gene (reference sequence). CDR3 sequence: CASSLVLAGGTYEQYF. The DNA for the CDR3 is TGTGCCAGCAGTTTAGTCCTAGCGGGAGGGACCTACGAGCAGTACTTC.

The chain links TRBV28 to TRBJ2-1; 9 bases map to TRBD2. J lost 6 bases, V lost 7 bases, and 7 bases had no gene match. Germline V gene data show CDR1 as MDHEN and CDR2 as SYDVKM. CDR3 length equals 14 residues. CDR3 region: CASKGLAGINEQFF. For the CDR3, the DNA is TGTGCCAGCAAAGGGCTAGCGGGGATCAATGAGCAGTTCTTC.

The chain links TRBV6-1 to TRBJ1-1, with 9 nucleotides matching TRBD1. Trimming removed 8 bases from V and 7 bases from J; junction bases left unmatched: 8. The CDR3 is 13 amino acids. Per the germline V gene, CDR1 is MNHNS and CDR2 is SASEGT. The DNA of the CDR3 is TGTGCCAGCCCTTTAACAGGGGGCGGTGAAGCTTTCTTT. Translated, it gives CASPLTGGGEAFF.

The chain couples TRBV3-1 to TRBJ2-5; D remains ambiguous. The CDR3 loop spans 14 amino acids. With 5 bases removed from V and 2 bases from J, the gap between germline ends came to 12 bases. The germline CDR1 and CDR2 sequences are LGHDT and YNNKEL (reference sequence). CDR3 amino acids: CASSSFGIQETQYF. In DNA, the CDR3 is TGTGCCAGCAGCTCCTTTGGCATACAAGAGACCCAGTACTTC.

The gene calls are TRBV12-5 and TRBJ1-2; no definite D call. V was trimmed by 9 bases and J by 4 bases, leaving 15 bases between them. Germline V gene lookup returns CDR1 LGHNT and CDR2 FRNRAP. There are 13 residues in the CDR3. The CDR3 DNA reads TGTGCTAGCAGCCAAATGGGGTTCTATGGCTACACCTTC. Encoded protein: CASSQMGFYGYTF.

This rearrangement joins TRBV4-1 to TRBJ1-5; D is unresolved. V gave up 2 bases and J gave up 8 bases, with 10 bases separating them. CDR3 size: 13 residues. CDR1 is MGHRA and CDR2 is YSYEKL in the germline V gene. The CDR3 is CASSQSVVEPQHF. The CDR3 coding sequence is TGCGCCAGCAGCCAATCGGTCGTGGAGCCCCAGCATTTT.

This chain links TRBV20-1 with TRBJ2-1, with D possibly matching TRBD2 (5 bases). V was shortened by 3 bases and J by 4 bases, with 13 bases between the two germline ends. This CDR3 has 14 amino acids. Germline lookup yields CDR1 DFQATT and CDR2 SNEGSKA (reference sequence). CDR3 sequence: CSASSGGHYNEQFF. The CDR3 region has the DNA TGCAGTGCTAGCTCCGGCGGGCATTACAATGAGCAGTTCTTC.

For the CDR3, the DNA is TGCGCCAGCAGCTCACACACAGGGATGGTCGAGCAGTACTTC. It is translated as CASSSHTGMVEQYF. This chain uses TRBV5-1 with TRBJ2-7, with D possibly TRBD1 on 6 matching bases. V was shortened by 3 bases and J by 6 bases, with 16 bases between the two germline ends. Germline loops: CDR1 SGHRS, CDR2 YFSETQ. There are 14 residues in the CDR3.

This clonotype showed up just once. The chain combines TRBV20-1 with TRBJ1-6; possible D gene TRBD1, 6 bases. CDR3 size: 15 residues. CDR1 is DFQATT, CDR2 SNEGSKA, per germline (reference sequence). Trimming shortened V by 2 bases and J by 9 bases, and 17 bases separated the two germline ends. The chain's CDR3 is CSARIGVKGVSPLHF. The CDR3 DNA reads as TGCAGTGCTAGAATAGGCGTTAAGGGGGTTTCACCCCTCCACTTT.